Listed below are T cell receptor beta chains from one sample, sequenced in a study. TCRdb recomputed calls from the 5' RACE reads with MiXCR, one row per CDR3 protein. The sample shows a few thousand distinct CDR3 sequences, 70% to 85% of them seen only once. Sequencing input: Tregs sorted from blood. The receptors were gathered from a female donor with breast cancer. Each CDR3 is given with its conserved first and last residue. The D gene is left open where the match is weak. Rows may omit the clone size; those that give it use once, few, many or a size class.

abundance: once; v_gene: TRBV6-1; d_gene: -; j_gene: TRBJ2-1; CDR3nt: TGTGCCAGCAGGTTCACGGTCTACAATGAGCAGTTCTTC; CDR3aa: CASRFTVYNEQFF
abundance: -; v_gene: TRBV12-3/TRBV12-4; d_gene: TRBD2; j_gene: TRBJ2-1; CDR3nt: TGTGCCAGCAATATCGGGGGGGCTGGCAATGAGCAGTTCTTC; CDR3aa: CASNIGGAGNEQFF
abundance: few; v_gene: TRBV12-3/TRBV12-4; d_gene: -; j_gene: TRBJ2-5; CDR3nt: TGTGCCAGCAGTCCCCGTCGAGAGACCCAGTACTTC; CDR3aa: CASSPRRETQYF
abundance: -; v_gene: TRBV6-5; d_gene: TRBD2; j_gene: TRBJ2-1; CDR3nt: TGTGCCAGCAGTGACTCTAGCGGGGGGGCCTACAATGAGCAGTTCTTC; CDR3aa: CASSDSSGGAYNEQFF
abundance: once; v_gene: TRBV5-1; d_gene: TRBD1; j_gene: TRBJ2-7; CDR3nt: TGCGCCAGCAGCTTGGATCCGACAGGGCATGGCGAGCAGTACTTC; CDR3aa: CASSLDPTGHGEQYF
abundance: -; v_gene: TRBV7-8; d_gene: -; j_gene: TRBJ2-3; CDR3nt: TGTGCCAGCAGCTTAGAGGGCGGGGACGGTCCAGATACGCAGTATTTT; CDR3aa: CASSLEGGDGPDTQYF
abundance: -; v_gene: TRBV12-3/TRBV12-4; d_gene: TRBD1; j_gene: TRBJ1-1; CDR3nt: TGTGCCAGCAGTGGGACAGGGGGCACTGAAGCTTTCTTT; CDR3aa: CASSGTGGTEAFF
abundance: few; v_gene: TRBV20-1; d_gene: -; j_gene: TRBJ1-1; CDR3nt: TGCAGTGCTAGAGAGTCGGGGCCCCTTGCCGCTTTCTTT; CDR3aa: CSARESGPLAAFF
abundance: -; v_gene: TRBV12-3/TRBV12-4; d_gene: -; j_gene: TRBJ1-2; CDR3nt: TGTGCCAGCAGTCCTGGGACTCCTCGGGGCTACACCTTC; CDR3aa: CASSPGTPRGYTF
abundance: -; v_gene: TRBV7-2; d_gene: TRBD2; j_gene: TRBJ2-3; CDR3nt: TGTGCCAGCAGCCCCTGGGTCGGGGGGACAGATACGCAGTATTTT; CDR3aa: CASSPWVGGTDTQYF
abundance: -; v_gene: TRBV7-9; d_gene: TRBD1; j_gene: TRBJ2-5; CDR3nt: TGTGCCTGCAGCTTAGGGACAGGGAACCAAGAGACCCAGTACTTC; CDR3aa: CACSLGTGNQETQYF
abundance: once; v_gene: TRBV9; d_gene: -; j_gene: TRBJ1-2; CDR3nt: TGTGCCAGCAGCGTAGGTTCCGCTCCTAACTATGGCTACACCTTC; CDR3aa: CASSVGSAPNYGYTF
abundance: -; v_gene: TRBV12-3/TRBV12-4; d_gene: TRBD1; j_gene: TRBJ2-1; CDR3nt: TGTGCCAGCAGCCAGACAGGGCTATACAATGAGCAGTTCTTC; CDR3aa: CASSQTGLYNEQFF
abundance: few; v_gene: TRBV18; d_gene: -; j_gene: TRBJ1-6; CDR3nt: TGTGCCAGCTCACGAAGCACGGGATCCCGCGTCCGGCTAAATAATTCACCCCTCCACTTT; CDR3aa: CASSRSTGSRVRLNNSPLHF
abundance: -; v_gene: TRBV7-9; d_gene: -; j_gene: TRBJ1-2; CDR3nt: TGTGCCAGCAGCTTAGATCCCGCGAGTTATGGCTACACCTTC; CDR3aa: CASSLDPASYGYTF
abundance: -; v_gene: TRBV6-5; d_gene: TRBD2; j_gene: TRBJ2-1; CDR3nt: TGTGCCAGCAGTCCCGGGTTAGCGGGGCAGGCCTACAATGAGCAGTTCTTC; CDR3aa: CASSPGLAGQAYNEQFF
abundance: -; v_gene: TRBV6-2/TRBV6-3; d_gene: TRBD1; j_gene: TRBJ2-7; CDR3nt: TGTGCCAGCAGCTCACTCCGGGCCGACAGGGAATACGAGCAGTACTTC; CDR3aa: CASSSLRADREYEQYF
abundance: -; v_gene: TRBV7-6; d_gene: -; j_gene: TRBJ2-1; CDR3nt: TGTGCCAGCAGCCCAGACAGTTACAATGAGCAGTTCTTC; CDR3aa: CASSPDSYNEQFF
abundance: -; v_gene: TRBV7-7; d_gene: TRBD2; j_gene: TRBJ2-1; CDR3nt: TGTGCTAGCAGCTTAACACTAGCGGGAACCAATGAGCAGTTCTTC; CDR3aa: CASSLTLAGTNEQFF
abundance: -; v_gene: TRBV6-2/TRBV6-3; d_gene: TRBD1; j_gene: TRBJ2-2; CDR3nt: TGTGCCAGCAGTTACTCGCGAAGGGGGCAGCCGAACACCGGGGAGCTGTTTTTT; CDR3aa: CASSYSRRGQPNTGELFF
abundance: -; v_gene: TRBV4-1; d_gene: TRBD1; j_gene: TRBJ2-7; CDR3nt: TGCGCCAGCAGCCAAGATCCGGCCAGGGGGATCTACGAGCAGTACTTC; CDR3aa: CASSQDPARGIYEQYF
abundance: few; v_gene: TRBV27; d_gene: TRBD1; j_gene: TRBJ2-7; CDR3nt: TGTGCCAGCAGTTTAAAGACAGGGGGTAACTACTACTACGAGCAGTACTTC; CDR3aa: CASSLKTGGNYYYEQYF
abundance: -; v_gene: TRBV5-1; d_gene: -; j_gene: TRBJ1-2; CDR3nt: TGCGCCAGCAGCTTGGACACCCGACGTACTGGCTACACCTTC; CDR3aa: CASSLDTRRTGYTF
abundance: -; v_gene: TRBV4-2; d_gene: -; j_gene: TRBJ2-7; CDR3nt: TGTGCCAGCAGCCACCTTGGTGTAGAGGTCGAGCAGTACTTC; CDR3aa: CASSHLGVEVEQYF
abundance: -; v_gene: TRBV4-2; d_gene: TRBD2; j_gene: TRBJ2-7; CDR3nt: TGTGCCAGCAGGACTAGCGGGCTCTCCTACGAGCAGTACTTC; CDR3aa: CASRTSGLSYEQYF
abundance: -; v_gene: TRBV9; d_gene: -; j_gene: TRBJ2-1; CDR3nt: TGTGCCAGCAGCGGGGGGAATGAGCAGTTCTTC; CDR3aa: CASSGGNEQFF
abundance: -; v_gene: TRBV7-6; d_gene: -; j_gene: TRBJ2-2; CDR3nt: TGTGCCAGCAGCCCAGATCCGAACACCGGGGAGCTGTTTTTT; CDR3aa: CASSPDPNTGELFF
abundance: -; v_gene: TRBV12-3/TRBV12-4; d_gene: -; j_gene: TRBJ2-5; CDR3nt: TGTGCCAGCAGTTTATTGCTGGTAGAGACCCAGTACTTC; CDR3aa: CASSLLLVETQYF
abundance: -; v_gene: TRBV27; d_gene: -; j_gene: TRBJ2-7; CDR3nt: TGTGCCAGCAGTTTCGGTTACGAGCAGTACTTC; CDR3aa: CASSFGYEQYF
abundance: -; v_gene: TRBV3-1; d_gene: -; j_gene: TRBJ2-1; CDR3nt: TGTGCCAGCAGCATAACTAGCCACAATGAGCAGTTCTTC; CDR3aa: CASSITSHNEQFF
abundance: once; v_gene: TRBV5-1; d_gene: TRBD1; j_gene: TRBJ2-7; CDR3nt: TGCGCCAGCAGCTTGACAGGGGACGAGCAGTACTTC; CDR3aa: CASSLTGDEQYF
abundance: -; v_gene: TRBV12-3/TRBV12-4; d_gene: -; j_gene: TRBJ2-1; CDR3nt: TGTGCCAGCAGTTTGGGGACCGGTAATGAGCAGTTCTTC; CDR3aa: CASSLGTGNEQFF
abundance: -; v_gene: TRBV5-1; d_gene: -; j_gene: TRBJ2-3; CDR3nt: TGCGCCAGCAGCCAACACGAAAATACGCAGTATTTT; CDR3aa: CASSQHENTQYF
abundance: -; v_gene: TRBV15; d_gene: TRBD1; j_gene: TRBJ1-5; CDR3nt: TGTGCCACCAGCAGAGAAGGGACAGGGGGACCCCAGCATTTT; CDR3aa: CATSREGTGGPQHF
abundance: -; v_gene: TRBV15; d_gene: -; j_gene: TRBJ1-1; CDR3nt: TGTGCCACCAGCAGCCCGGGACCTTCGAACACTGAAGCTTTCTTT; CDR3aa: CATSSPGPSNTEAFF
abundance: few; v_gene: TRBV6-2/TRBV6-3; d_gene: -; j_gene: TRBJ1-5; CDR3nt: TGTGCCAGCAATGAGTTCAATCAGCCCCAGCATTTT; CDR3aa: CASNEFNQPQHF
abundance: -; v_gene: TRBV28; d_gene: TRBD1; j_gene: TRBJ1-5; CDR3nt: TGTGCCAGCAGCGGAGGACAGGCCTATAGCAATCAGCCCCAGCATTTT; CDR3aa: CASSGGQAYSNQPQHF
abundance: -; v_gene: TRBV5-1; d_gene: -; j_gene: TRBJ2-7; CDR3nt: TGCGCCAGCAGCCCCCGGGGGACCTTAGCTAACGAGCAGTACTTC; CDR3aa: CASSPRGTLANEQYF